The 10 T cell receptor beta chains reported below all come from one sample, sequenced in a study of CXCR3-negative and CXCR3-positive naive CD8 T cells. UMI labels and 5' RACE were used to prepare the TRB cDNA libraries. From the 5' RACE reads, TCRdb lists one entry per CDR3 protein and no DNA. The sample includes fewer than 90,000 distinct CDR3 sequences. The source material was naive CXCR3- CD8+ T cells from blood. Subset denoted: CD45RO-CCR7+CD27+CD95- naive CD8+ T cells lacking CXCR3 (TNR3-). The origin of the receptors is a human donor in good health. Some clones in this sample may be carry-over from other donors' samples.

The chain carries TRBV6-5 and TRBJ2-2. CDR3 size: 15 residues. Germline V gives CDR1 MNHEY, CDR2 SVGAGI. The CDR3 spells CASSSASVIAGELFF.

The rearrangement joins TRBV28 to TRBJ2-2; lacking DNA, the TRBD1 call made by TCRdb goes unchecked. Germline V gives CDR1 MDHEN, CDR2 SYDVKM. The CDR3 spans 15 residues. This CDR3 reads CASSLLGALFGELFF.

The chain combines TRBV28 with TRBJ2-7; the TCRdb call, TRBD2, lacks DNA for checking. The CDR3 is 15 amino acids. Per germline, CDR1 MDHEN and CDR2 SYDVKM. This chain's CDR3 is CASSLTRVFPYEQYF.

The chain joins TRBV15 to TRBJ2-1; TCRdb designates TRBD1, a call that cannot be tested without DNA. Germline-derived CDR1 and CDR2 are LNHNV and YYDKDF (reference sequence). The CDR3 contains 12 residues. This chain's CDR3 is CATSGTDPREFF.

This chain connects TRBV3-1 to TRBJ1-4. This CDR3 region has 16 residues. Germline V CDR1 and CDR2: LGHDT, YNNKEL (reference sequence). The CDR3 sequence: CASSPSRNSDNEKLFF.

The chain uses TRBV12-3 or TRBV12-4 and TRBJ1-5. The CDR3 spans 13 residues. The CDR3: CASSLAQRQPQHF.

J is TRBJ2-7 and V is TRBV12-3 or TRBV12-4; as DNA is missing, the TRBD2 call by TCRdb cannot be tested. This CDR3 has 16 residues. The CDR3 protein is CASSFFEMLAEYEQYF.

The V gene is TRBV12-3 or TRBV12-4, the J gene TRBJ2-1. CDR3 length equals 13 residues. CDR3 residues: CASIGAAYNEQFF.

J is TRBJ2-1 and V is TRBV11-2; without DNA, the TCRdb call of TRBD2 cannot be checked. Germline lookup yields CDR1 SGHAT and CDR2 FQNNGV. This CDR3 is 16 amino acids long. CDR3 protein: CASSLGGGSFYNEQFF.

The chain links TRBV20-1 to TRBJ1-1; TCRdb reports TRBD1, a call that lacks DNA to check it against. In germline, CDR1 is DFQATT, CDR2 SNEGSKA (reference sequence). This CDR3 is built from 12 residues. The CDR3: CSLGQGNTEAFF.